This T cell receptor (beta chain) was recorded in a study of blood T cells in healthy people across ages. Study-level background: The capture of about one barcoded beta molecule per two T cells was achieved by template switching.

Broader study findings: Estimated diversity that came from one million T cells was considered an underestimate.

Through a sample-barcoded 5' primer and a J-beta primer mix, a second PCR was run for roughly 6 to 12 cycles. TCRdb passed the 5' RACE reads through MiXCR, listing each CDR3 protein once. The repertoire holds more than 1,400,000 distinct CDR3 sequences, with about 40% as singletons. The CDR3 sequence is 14 residues long. Germline V CDR1 and CDR2: MNHEY, SVGAGI. Trimming removed 5 bases from V and 1 base from J, with 11 bases in between. Remarks on this clonotype: Its antigen is as yet unknown.

V and J are TRBV6-5 and TRBJ1-1; unclear D gene. The sequencing sample was made of blood. This clonotype originated in a young woman in good health. CDR3 DNA: TGTGCCAGCAGTCCCTTGACACGGAACACTGAAGCTTTCTTT. It is translated as CASSPLTRNTEAFF.